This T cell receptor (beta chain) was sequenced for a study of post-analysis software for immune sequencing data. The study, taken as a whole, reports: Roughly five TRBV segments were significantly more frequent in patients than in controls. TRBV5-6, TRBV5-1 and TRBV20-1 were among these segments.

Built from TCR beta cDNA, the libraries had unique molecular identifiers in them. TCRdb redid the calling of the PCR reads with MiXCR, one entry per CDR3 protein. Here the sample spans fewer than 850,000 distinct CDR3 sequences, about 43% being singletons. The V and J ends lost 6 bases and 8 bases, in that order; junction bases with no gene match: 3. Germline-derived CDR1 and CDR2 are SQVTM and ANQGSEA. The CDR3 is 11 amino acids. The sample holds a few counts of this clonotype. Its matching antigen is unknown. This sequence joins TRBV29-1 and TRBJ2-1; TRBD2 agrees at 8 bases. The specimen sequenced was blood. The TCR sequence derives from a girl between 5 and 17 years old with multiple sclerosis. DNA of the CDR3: TGCAGCGTACGGGAGGGCCATGAGCAGTTCTTC. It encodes CSVREGHEQFF.